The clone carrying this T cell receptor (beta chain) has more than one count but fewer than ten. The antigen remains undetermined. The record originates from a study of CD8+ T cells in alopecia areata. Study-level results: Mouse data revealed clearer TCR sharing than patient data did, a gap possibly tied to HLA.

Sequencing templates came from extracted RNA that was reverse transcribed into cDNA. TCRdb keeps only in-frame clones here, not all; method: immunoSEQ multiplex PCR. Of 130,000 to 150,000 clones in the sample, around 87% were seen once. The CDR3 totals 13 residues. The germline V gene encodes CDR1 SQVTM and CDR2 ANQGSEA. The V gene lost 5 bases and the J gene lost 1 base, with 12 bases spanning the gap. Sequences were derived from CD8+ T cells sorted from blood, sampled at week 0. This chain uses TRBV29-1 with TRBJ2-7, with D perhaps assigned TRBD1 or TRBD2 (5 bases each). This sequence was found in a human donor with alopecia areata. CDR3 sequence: CSVNRDGSYEQYF. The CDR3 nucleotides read TGCAGCGTTAACCGGGACGGGTCCTACGAGCAGTACTTC.